The entry below describes one TCR beta chain. An end of the junction does not agree with germline; a read error may underlie this. CDR3 length: 11 residues. Germline loops: CDR1 SGHRS, CDR2 YFSETQ. These data are taken from a study of OX40 agonist ivuxolimab in advanced cancers. Study-wide background: A male proportion of about 84% was recorded, with mean age approximately 57 years and range 23 to 79.

Assay: immunoSEQ multiplex PCR; the TCRdb copy retains only in-frame clones and omits some. The sample has about 70,000 clones; 92% are singletons. The receptor's source is an adult with an advanced solid tumor such as melanoma, head and neck, liver or kidney cancer. Specimen: CD4+ or CD8+ T cells sorted from blood, collected in a trial of the OX40 agonist ivuxolimab. The chain joins TRBV5-1 to TRBJ2-3, with 7 bases lining up with TRBD2. This CDR3 is CASSLGGTKDF. Written as DNA, the CDR3 is TGCGCCAGCAGCTTGGGCGGGACTAAGGATTTT.